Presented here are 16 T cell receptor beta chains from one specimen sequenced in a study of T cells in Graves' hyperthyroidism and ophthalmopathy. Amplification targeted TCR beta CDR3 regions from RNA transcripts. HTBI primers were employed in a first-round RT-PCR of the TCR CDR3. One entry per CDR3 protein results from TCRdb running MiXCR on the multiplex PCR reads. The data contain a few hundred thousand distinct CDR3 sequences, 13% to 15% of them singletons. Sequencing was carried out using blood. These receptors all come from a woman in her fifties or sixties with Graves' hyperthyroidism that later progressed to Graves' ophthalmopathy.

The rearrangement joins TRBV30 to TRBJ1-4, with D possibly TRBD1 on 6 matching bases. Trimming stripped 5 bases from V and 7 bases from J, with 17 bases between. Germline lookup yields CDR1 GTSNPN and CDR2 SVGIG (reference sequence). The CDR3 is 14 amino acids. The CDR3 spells CAWDVGARGEKLFF. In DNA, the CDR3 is TGTGCCTGGGACGTGGGGGCGCGGGGTGAAAAACTGTTTTTT.

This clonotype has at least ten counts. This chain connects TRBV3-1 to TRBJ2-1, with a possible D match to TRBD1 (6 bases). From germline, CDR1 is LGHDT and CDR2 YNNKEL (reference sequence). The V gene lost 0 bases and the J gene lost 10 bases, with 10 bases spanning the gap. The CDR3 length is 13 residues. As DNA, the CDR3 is TGTGCCAGCAGCCAAGATCGAAGGGGGGAGCAGTTCTTC. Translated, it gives CASSQDRRGEQFF.

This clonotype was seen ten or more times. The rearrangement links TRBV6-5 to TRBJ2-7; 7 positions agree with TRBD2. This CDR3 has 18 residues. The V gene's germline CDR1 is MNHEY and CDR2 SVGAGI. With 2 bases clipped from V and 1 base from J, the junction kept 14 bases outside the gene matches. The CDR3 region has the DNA TGTGCCAGCAGTTACGCGGGGTCGGGGCCCGGGGGGTCCTACGAGCAGTACTTC. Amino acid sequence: CASSYAGSGPGGSYEQYF.

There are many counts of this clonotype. This chain's CDR3 is CASSEAKGAQPQHF. The DNA for the CDR3 is TGTGCCAGCAGTGAAGCGAAGGGGGCTCAGCCCCAGCATTTT. The chain recombines TRBV6-1 with TRBJ1-5; TRBD1 agrees at 7 bases. The CDR3 runs 14 residues. Germline trimming cut 0 bases from V and 6 bases from J; bases unmatched to any gene: 2. Germline CDR1 is MNHNS and CDR2 is SASEGT.

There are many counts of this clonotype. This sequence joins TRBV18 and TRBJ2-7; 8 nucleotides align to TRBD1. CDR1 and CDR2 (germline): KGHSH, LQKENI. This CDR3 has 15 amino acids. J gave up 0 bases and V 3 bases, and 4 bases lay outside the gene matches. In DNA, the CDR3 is TGTGCCAGCTCACCGGACAGGGCAAACTCCTACGAGCAGTACTTC. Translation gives CASSPDRANSYEQYF.

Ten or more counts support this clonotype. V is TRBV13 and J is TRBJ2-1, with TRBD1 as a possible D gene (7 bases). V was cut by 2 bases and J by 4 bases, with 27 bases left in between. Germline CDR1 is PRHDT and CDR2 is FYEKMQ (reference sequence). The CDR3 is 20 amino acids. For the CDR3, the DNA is TGTGCCAGCAGCTTAATTAGTGGGGGGACAGCTTACCCCCCTTACAATGAGCAGTTCTTC. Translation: CASSLISGGTAYPPYNEQFF.

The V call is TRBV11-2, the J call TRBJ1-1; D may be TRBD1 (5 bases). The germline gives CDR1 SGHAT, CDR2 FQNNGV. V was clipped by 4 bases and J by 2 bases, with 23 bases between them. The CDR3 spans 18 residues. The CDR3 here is CASSSIKPAPGLNTEAFF. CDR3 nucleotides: TGTGCCAGCAGCTCGATTAAACCGGCCCCGGGACTCAACACTGAAGCTTTCTTT.

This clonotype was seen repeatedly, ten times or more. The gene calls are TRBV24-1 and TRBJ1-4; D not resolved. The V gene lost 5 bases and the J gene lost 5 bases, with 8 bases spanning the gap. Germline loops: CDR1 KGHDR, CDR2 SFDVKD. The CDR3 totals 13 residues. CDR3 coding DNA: TGTGCCACCAGTGTTGGTGGGAATGAAAAACTGTTTTTT. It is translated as CATSVGGNEKLFF.

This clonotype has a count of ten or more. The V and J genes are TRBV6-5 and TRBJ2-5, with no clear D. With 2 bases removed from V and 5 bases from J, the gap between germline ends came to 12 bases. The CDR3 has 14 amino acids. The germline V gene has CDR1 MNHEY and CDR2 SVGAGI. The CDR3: CASSYNGGAETQYF. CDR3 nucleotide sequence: TGTGCCAGCAGTTACAATGGTGGTGCCGAGACCCAGTACTTC.

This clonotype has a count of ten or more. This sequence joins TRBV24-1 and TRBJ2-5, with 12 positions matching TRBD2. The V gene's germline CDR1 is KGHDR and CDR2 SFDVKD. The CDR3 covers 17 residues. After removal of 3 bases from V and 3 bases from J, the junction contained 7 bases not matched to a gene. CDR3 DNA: TGTGCCACCAGTGATCCCGGACTAGCGGGATACAAAGAGACCCAGTACTTC. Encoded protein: CATSDPGLAGYKETQYF.

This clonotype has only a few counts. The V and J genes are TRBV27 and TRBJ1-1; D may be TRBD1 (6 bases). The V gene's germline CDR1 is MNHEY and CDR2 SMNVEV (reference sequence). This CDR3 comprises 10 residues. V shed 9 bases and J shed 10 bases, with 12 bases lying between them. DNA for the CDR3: TGTGCCAGTGGGGGCAAGGGAGCTTTCTTT. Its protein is CASGGKGAFF.

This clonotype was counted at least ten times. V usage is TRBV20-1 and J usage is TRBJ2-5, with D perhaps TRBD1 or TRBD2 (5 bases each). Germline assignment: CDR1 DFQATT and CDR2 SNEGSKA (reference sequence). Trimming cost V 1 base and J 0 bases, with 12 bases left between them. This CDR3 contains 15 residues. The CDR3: CSARAARDDQETQYF. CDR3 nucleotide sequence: TGCAGTGCTAGAGCAGCCCGGGACGACCAAGAGACCCAGTACTTC.

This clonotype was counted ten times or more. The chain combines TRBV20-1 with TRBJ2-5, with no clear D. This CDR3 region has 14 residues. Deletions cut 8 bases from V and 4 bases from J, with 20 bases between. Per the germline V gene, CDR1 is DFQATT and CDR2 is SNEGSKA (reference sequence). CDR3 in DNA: TGCAGTACTCGTCGGGCAGGCCATGGAGAGACCCAGTACTTC. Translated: CSTRRAGHGETQYF.

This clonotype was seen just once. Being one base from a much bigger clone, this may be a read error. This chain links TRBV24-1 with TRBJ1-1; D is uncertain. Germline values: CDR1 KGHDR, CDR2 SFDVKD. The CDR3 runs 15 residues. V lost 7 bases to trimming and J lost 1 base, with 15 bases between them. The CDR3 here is CATRTSRPPNTEAFF. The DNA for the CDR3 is TGTGCCACCAGAACCTCTAGGCCCCCGAACACTGAAGCTTTCTTT.

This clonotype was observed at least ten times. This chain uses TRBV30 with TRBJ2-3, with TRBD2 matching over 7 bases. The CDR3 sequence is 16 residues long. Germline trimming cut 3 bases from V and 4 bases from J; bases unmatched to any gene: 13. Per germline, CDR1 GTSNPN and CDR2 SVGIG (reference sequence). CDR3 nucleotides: TGTGCCTGGAGCGGGGAGGGACTACTAACGGCAGATACGCAGTATTTT. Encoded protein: CAWSGEGLLTADTQYF.

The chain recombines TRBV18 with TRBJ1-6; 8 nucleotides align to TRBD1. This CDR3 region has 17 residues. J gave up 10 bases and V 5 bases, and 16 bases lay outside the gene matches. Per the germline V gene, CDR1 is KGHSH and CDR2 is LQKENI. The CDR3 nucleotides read TGTGCCAGCTCATCAATACAGGGGGTTGCCGTCGGATCACCCCTCCACTTT. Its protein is CASSSIQGVAVGSPLHF.